This TCR beta chain was captured in a study of fetal regulatory T cell absence and autoimmunity. Study background: Without clinical diabetes, IPEX patients showed exocrine pancreas autoimmunity.

The data were produced by immunoSEQ multiplex PCR, yet TCRdb's version contains in-frame clones alone and is incomplete. The profile shows some 87,000 clones, roughly 70% of them singletons. The CDR3 is made up of 14 amino acids. CDR1 and CDR2 (germline): LNHDA, SQIVND (reference sequence). V lost 4 bases and J lost 4, with 13 bases in between. Whole-study findings and limits: In IPEX syndrome, oligoclonal enrichment was read as supporting prenatal antigen-driven autoimmunity in the pancreas. Compared with cord blood, pancreas showed oligoclonal TCR enrichment, some clones over 95-fold.

Of note for this clone: Its antigen is not known.

The V gene is TRBV19, the J gene TRBJ1-2; D call uncertain. This clonotype originated in a male donor with IPEX syndrome. Input material: pancreas tissue. CDR3 in DNA: TGTGCCAGTAGTACTCGGGAGGCTGGCTATGGCTACACCTTC. It codes for CASSTREAGYGYTF.